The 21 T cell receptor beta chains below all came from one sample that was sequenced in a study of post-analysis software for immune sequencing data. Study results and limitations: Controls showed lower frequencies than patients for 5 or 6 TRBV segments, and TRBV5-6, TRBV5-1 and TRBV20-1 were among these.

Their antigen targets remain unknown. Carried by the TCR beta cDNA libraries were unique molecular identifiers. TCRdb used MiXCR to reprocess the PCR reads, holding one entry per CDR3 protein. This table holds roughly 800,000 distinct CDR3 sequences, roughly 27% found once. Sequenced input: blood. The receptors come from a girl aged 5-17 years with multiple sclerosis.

CDR3 DNA: TGTGCCAGCAGCTACGGGGGTCGCGCTGAAGCTTTCTTT. Its translation: CASSYGGRAEAFF. The rearrangement joins TRBV7-9 to TRBJ1-1, with a weak D call TRBD1 (5 bases). V shed 4 bases and J shed 6 bases, with 12 bases lying between them. This CDR3 contains 13 residues. CDR1 and CDR2 (germline): SEHNR, FQNEAQ (reference sequence).

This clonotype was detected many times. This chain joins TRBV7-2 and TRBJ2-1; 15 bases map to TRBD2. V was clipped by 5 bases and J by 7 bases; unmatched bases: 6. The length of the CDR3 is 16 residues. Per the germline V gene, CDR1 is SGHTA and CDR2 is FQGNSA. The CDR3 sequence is CASSSGLAGGWNEQFF. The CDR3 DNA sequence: TGTGCCAGCAGCAGTGGACTAGCGGGAGGGTGGAATGAGCAGTTCTTC.

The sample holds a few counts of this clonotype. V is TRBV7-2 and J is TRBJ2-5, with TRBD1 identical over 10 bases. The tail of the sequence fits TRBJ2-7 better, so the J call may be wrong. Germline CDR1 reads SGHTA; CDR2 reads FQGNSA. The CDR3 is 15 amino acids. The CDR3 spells CASSYGTGDLYEQYF. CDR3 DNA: TGTGCCAGCAGCTACGGGACAGGGGATCTGTACGAGCAGTACTTC.

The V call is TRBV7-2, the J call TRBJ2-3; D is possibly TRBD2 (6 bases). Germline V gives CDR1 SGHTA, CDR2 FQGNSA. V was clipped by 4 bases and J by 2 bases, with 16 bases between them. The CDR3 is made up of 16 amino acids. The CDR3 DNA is TGTGCCAGCAGCTCGCCCCTGGGCGGGGCCACAGATACGCAGTATTTT. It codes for CASSSPLGGATDTQYF.

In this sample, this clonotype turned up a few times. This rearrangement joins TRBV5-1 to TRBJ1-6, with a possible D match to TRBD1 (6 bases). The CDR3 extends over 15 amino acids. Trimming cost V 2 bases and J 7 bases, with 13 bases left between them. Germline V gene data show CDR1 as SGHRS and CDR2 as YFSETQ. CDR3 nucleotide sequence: TGCGCCAGCAGCTTTGGGGGGGCTCGGAATTCACCCCTCCACTTT. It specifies CASSFGGARNSPLHF. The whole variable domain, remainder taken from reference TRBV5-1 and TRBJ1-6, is KAGVTQTPRYLIKTRGQQVTLSCSPISGHRSVSWYQQTPGQGLQFLFEYFSETQRNKGNFPGRFSGRQFSNSRSEMNVSTLELGDSALYLCASSFGGARNSPLHFGNGTRLTVT.

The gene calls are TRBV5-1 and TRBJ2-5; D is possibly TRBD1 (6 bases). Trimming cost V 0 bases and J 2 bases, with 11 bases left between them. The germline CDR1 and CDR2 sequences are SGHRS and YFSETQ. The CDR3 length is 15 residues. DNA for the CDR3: TGCGCCAGCAGCTTGGTAAGGACAGAGCAAGAGACCCAGTACTTC. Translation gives CASSLVRTEQETQYF.

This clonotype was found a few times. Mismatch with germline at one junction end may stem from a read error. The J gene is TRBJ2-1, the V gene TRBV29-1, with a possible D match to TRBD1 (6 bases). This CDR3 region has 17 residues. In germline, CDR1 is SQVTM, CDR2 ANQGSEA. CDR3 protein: CSVEPPGTPTSCNEQFF. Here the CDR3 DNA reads TGCAGCGTTGAACCCCCCGGGACACCCACCTCCTGCAATGAGCAGTTCTTC.

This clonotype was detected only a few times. CDR3: CASSKLLPQGMEKLFF. The CDR3 DNA sequence: TGTGCCAGCAGTAAACTACTGCCCCAGGGAATGGAAAAACTGTTTTTT. This chain links TRBV6-5 with TRBJ1-4; D might be TRBD1 (5 bases). Trimming removed 5 bases from V and 8 bases from J, with 21 bases in between. The CDR3 runs 16 residues. The germline gives CDR1 MNHEY, CDR2 SVGAGI.

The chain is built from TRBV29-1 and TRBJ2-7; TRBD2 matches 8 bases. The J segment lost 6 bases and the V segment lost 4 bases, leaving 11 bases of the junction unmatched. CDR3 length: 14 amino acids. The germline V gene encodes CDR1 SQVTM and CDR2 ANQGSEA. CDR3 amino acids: CSVVLSGTRGEQYF. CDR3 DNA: TGCAGCGTTGTCCTGAGTGGGACTAGAGGCGAGCAGTACTTC.

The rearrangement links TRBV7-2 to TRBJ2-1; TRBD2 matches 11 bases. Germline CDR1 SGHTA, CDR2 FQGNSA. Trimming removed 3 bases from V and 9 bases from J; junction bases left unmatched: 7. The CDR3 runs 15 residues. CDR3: CASSFGTSGSREQFF. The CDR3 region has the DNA TGTGCCAGCAGCTTCGGAACTAGCGGGAGTCGTGAGCAGTTCTTC.

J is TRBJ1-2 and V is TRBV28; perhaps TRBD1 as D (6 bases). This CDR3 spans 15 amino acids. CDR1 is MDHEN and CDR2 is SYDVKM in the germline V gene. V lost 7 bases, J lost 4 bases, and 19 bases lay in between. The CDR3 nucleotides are TGTGCCAGCAATCCAAGCGGGGGCTGGGTCTATGGCTACACCTTC. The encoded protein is CASNPSGGWVYGYTF.

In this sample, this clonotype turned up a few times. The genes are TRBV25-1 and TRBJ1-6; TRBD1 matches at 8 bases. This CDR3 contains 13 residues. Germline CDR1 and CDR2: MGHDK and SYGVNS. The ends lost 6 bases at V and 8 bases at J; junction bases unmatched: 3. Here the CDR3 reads CASSWGQDSPLHF. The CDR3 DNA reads TGTGCCAGCAGCTGGGGACAGGATTCACCCCTCCACTTT.

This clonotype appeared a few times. In DNA, the CDR3 is TGTGCCAGCAGTCCGGGACAGGGCTATTCCTACGAGCAGTACTTC. Translation: CASSPGQGYSYEQYF. The V gene is TRBV6-5, the J gene TRBJ2-7; 9 nucleotides match TRBD1. The germline gives CDR1 MNHEY, CDR2 SVGAGI. CDR3 length equals 15 residues. V lost 5 bases and J lost 1; bases outside the gene matches: 6.

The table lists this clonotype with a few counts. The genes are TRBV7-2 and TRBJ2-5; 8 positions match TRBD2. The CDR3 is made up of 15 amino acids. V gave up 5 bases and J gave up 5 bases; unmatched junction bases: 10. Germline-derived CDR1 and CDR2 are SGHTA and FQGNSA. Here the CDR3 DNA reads TGTGCCAGCAGCCGCCAGCGGGAGAGGCGGGAGACCCAGTACTTC. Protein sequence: CASSRQRERRETQYF. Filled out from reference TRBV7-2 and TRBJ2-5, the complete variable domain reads GAGVSQSPSNKVTEKGKDVELRCDPISGHTALYWYRQSLGQGLEFLIYFQGNSAPDKSGLPSDRFSAERTGGSVSTLTIQRTQQEDSAVYLCASSRQRERRETQYFGPGTRLLVL.

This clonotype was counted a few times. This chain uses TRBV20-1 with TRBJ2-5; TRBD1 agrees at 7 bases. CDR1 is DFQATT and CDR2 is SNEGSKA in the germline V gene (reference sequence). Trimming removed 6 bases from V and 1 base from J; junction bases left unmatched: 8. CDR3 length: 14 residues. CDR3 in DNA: TGCAGTGCCACAACTTACAGGGGCCAAGAGACCCAGTACTTC. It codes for CSATTYRGQETQYF.

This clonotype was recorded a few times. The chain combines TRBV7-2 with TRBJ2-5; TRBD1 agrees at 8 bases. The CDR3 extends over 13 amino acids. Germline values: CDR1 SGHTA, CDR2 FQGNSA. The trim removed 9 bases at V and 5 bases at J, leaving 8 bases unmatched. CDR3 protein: CASRQGSSETQYF. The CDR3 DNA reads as TGTGCCAGTCGACAGGGGAGTTCGGAGACCCAGTACTTC.

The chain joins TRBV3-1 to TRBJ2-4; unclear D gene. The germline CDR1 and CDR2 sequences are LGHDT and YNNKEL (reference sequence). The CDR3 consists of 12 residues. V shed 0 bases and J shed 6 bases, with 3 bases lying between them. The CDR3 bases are TGTGCCAGCAGCCAAGATCGAAACATTCAGTACTTC. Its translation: CASSQDRNIQYF. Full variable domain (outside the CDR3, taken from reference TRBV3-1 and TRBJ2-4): DTAVSQTPKYLVTQMGNDKSIKCEQNLGHDTMYWYKQDSKKFLKIMFSYNNKELIINETVPNRFSPKSPDKAHLNLHINSLELGDSAVYFCASSQDRNIQYFGAGTRLSVL.

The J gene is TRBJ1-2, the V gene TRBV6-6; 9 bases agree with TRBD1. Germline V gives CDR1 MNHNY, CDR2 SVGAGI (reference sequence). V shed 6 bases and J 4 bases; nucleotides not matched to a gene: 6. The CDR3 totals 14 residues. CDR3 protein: CASRSGQGLYGYTF. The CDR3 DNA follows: TGTGCCAGCAGATCTGGACAGGGGCTCTATGGCTACACCTTC.

DNA for the CDR3: TGTGCCAGCAGTTACCAGAATAATGAAAAACTGTTTTTT. This translates into CASSYQNNEKLFF. The chain uses TRBV6-6 and TRBJ1-4; D not resolved. Trimming took 2 bases from V and 4 from J, leaving 5 bases between them. The CDR3 has 13 amino acids. Germline-derived CDR1 and CDR2 are MNHNY and SVGAGI (reference sequence).

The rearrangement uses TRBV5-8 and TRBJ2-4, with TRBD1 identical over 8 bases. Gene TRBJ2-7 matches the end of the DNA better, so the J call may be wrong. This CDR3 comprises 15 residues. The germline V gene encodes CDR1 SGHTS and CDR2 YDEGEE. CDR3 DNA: TGTGCCAGCAGCTTACGGACAGGGAACCCCTACGAGCAGTACTTC. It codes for CASSLRTGNPYEQYF.

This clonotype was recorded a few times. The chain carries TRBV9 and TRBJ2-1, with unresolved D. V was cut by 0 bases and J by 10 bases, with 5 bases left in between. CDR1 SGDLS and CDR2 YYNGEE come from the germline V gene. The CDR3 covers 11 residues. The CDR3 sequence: CASSVAREQFF. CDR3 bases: TGTGCCAGCAGCGTAGCCCGAGAGCAGTTCTTC.